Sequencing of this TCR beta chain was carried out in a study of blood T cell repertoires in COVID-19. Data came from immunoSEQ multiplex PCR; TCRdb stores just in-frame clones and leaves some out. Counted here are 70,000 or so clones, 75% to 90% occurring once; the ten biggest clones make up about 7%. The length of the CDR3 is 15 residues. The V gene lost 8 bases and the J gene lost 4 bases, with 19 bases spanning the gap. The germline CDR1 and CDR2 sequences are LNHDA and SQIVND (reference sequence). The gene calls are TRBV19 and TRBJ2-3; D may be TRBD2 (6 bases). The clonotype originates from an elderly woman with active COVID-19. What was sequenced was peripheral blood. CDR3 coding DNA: TGTGCCAGTGCAACCCGGGCCCAGCGGGCAGATACGCAGTATTTT. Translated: CASATRAQRADTQYF.